A selection of T cell receptor beta chains follows, all from one sample in a study of shared clonotypes between healthy human individuals. Using immunoSEQ multiplex PCR, the repertoire was profiled, and TCRdb retains in-frame clones only, with some absent. The data hold about 2.2 million clones, with roughly 91% observed a single time. Sequences were obtained from naive CD8+ T cells from PBMCs. The receptors here all came from a man aged 18-30 years in good health. Some clones in this sample may be carry-over from other donors' samples. Both conserved end residues are part of each CDR3. D genes are given only for firm matches. The size entry is marked missing in some rows and otherwise reads once, few, many or a size class.

D gene | J gene | CDR3 length | V gene | clone size | CDR3 protein | CDR3 DNA
. | TRBJ1-5 | 10 | TRBV28 | . | CASSRGHPHF | TGTGCCAGCAGCCGGGGACACCCGCATTTT
TRBD2 | TRBJ2-1 | 16 | TRBV6-4 | . | CASSGRAGVILNEQFF | TGTGCCAGCAGTGGGCGGGCGGGAGTTATTCTAAATGAGCAGTTCTTC
. | TRBJ2-7 | 17 | TRBV7-9 | . | CASSPRGAGGSVYEQYF | TGTGCCAGCAGCCCCCGGGGGGCAGGGGGTTCAGTGTACGAGCAGTACTTC
. | TRBJ2-5 | 16 | TRBV6-6 | . | CATSDGDIGYQETQYF | TGTGCCACATCAGACGGGGACATCGGGTACCAAGAGACCCAGTACTTC
. | TRBJ2-1 | 11 | TRBV7-9 | . | CASSLDGEQFF | TGTGCCAGCAGCTTGGACGGGGAGCAGTTCTTC
. | TRBJ2-7 | 14 | TRBV29-1 | . | CSVATGLSTYEQYF | TGCAGCGTCGCCACGGGACTCTCGACCTACGAGCAGTACTTC
. | TRBJ1-1 | 14 | TRBV15 | few | CATSSRMWNTEAFF | TGTGCCACCAGCTCCCGGATGTGGAACACTGAAGCTTTCTTT
. | TRBJ2-1 | 14 | TRBV9 | . | CASSAGGSPNEQFF | TGTGCCAGCAGCGCCGGGGGCAGCCCCAATGAGCAGTTCTTC
. | TRBJ2-2 | 18 | TRBV10-3 | . | CAIRTSGGQRGITGELFF | TGTGCCATCAGGACCTCGGGGGGACAGAGGGGGATCACCGGGGAGCTGTTTTTT
. | TRBJ1-1 | 13 | TRBV13 | . | CASSLTQNTEAFF | TGTGCCAGCAGCTTAACGCAGAACACTGAAGCTTTCTTT
. | TRBJ2-7 | 13 | TRBV6-5 | . | CASRGLRPYEQYF | TGTGCCAGCAGGGGACTCAGGCCCTACGAGCAGTACTTC
. | TRBJ1-1 | 17 | TRBV7-8 | few | CASSSFVRGFMNTEAFF | TGTGCCAGCAGCTCGTTCGTACGGGGGTTTATGAACACTGAAGCTTTCTTT
TRBD2 | TRBJ2-5 | 14 | TRBV7-8 | once | CASSLFLGGETQYF | TGTGCCAGCAGCCTGTTTTTGGGGGGGGAGACCCAGTACTTC
. | TRBJ2-3 | 15 | TRBV14 | . | CASSQGTAQWDTQYF | TGTGCCAGCAGCCAAGGGACAGCGCAATGGGATACGCAGTATTTT
TRBD2 | TRBJ2-1 | 15 | TRBV7-3 | . | CASSPRTSGYNEQFF | TGTGCCAGCAGCCCTCGGACTAGCGGCTACAATGAGCAGTTCTTC
TRBD2 | TRBJ2-7 | 15 | TRBV27 | . | CASSRRLAGDYEQYF | TGTGCCAGCAGTCGGCGACTAGCGGGAGACTACGAGCAGTACTTC